This TCR beta chain was profiled in a study of blood T cell repertoires in COVID-19. Sequenced by immunoSEQ multiplex PCR; TCRdb stores in-frame clones only, minus some. Of some 200,000 clones in the sample, roughly 90% are singletons; the top ten hold 9% to 12%. This CDR3 has 16 residues. CDR1 SGDLS and CDR2 YYNGEE come from the germline V gene. The trim removed 1 base at V and 8 bases at J, leaving 6 bases unmatched. The rearrangement links TRBV9 to TRBJ2-1; 13 bases agree with TRBD2. Sequencing input: PBMCs or T cells enriched from blood (not recorded which). The source is a man aged 18 to 35 with acute COVID-19. Here the CDR3 reads CASSVKGLAGADEQFF. The CDR3 nucleotides are TGTGCCAGCAGCGTAAAAGGACTAGCGGGAGCGGATGAGCAGTTCTTC.